Following are 5 T cell receptor beta chains from one sample sequenced in a study of early T cells in non-severe SARS-CoV-2 infection. MiXCR, run by TCRdb on the 5' RACE reads, gives a single entry per CDR3 protein. The table includes around 81,000 distinct CDR3 sequences, around 15% detected once. Sequences were obtained from whole blood. These receptors were collected from an adult who was a healthcare worker with PCR-confirmed SARS-CoV-2 infection or an uninfected control (not recorded which).

This chain joins TRBV28 and TRBJ2-7, with a tentative D call TRBD1 (6 bases). The CDR3 extends over 14 amino acids. The germline V gene has CDR1 MDHEN and CDR2 SYDVKM. V lost 6 bases and J 0 bases, leaving 12 bases between the germline ends. The CDR3 DNA follows: TGTGCCAGCAGCCGACTGGACAGCTCCTACGAGCAGTACTTC. Its translation is CASSRLDSSYEQYF.

The chain couples TRBV7-9 to TRBJ1-1; D is unclear. With 3 bases removed from V and 7 bases from J, the gap between germline ends came to 6 bases. Germline values: CDR1 SEHNR, CDR2 FQNEAQ (reference sequence). The length of the CDR3 is 11 residues. The CDR3 DNA is TGTGCCAGCAGCTTGGCGGGTGAAGCTTTCTTT. Translation gives CASSLAGEAFF.

This clonotype showed up many times. The chain has TRBV27 and TRBJ2-7; the D call may be TRBD1 or TRBD2 (5 bases each). Germline CDR1 reads MNHEY; CDR2 reads SMNVEV (reference sequence). The germline V and J ends were trimmed by 3 bases and 5 bases, with 11 bases remaining between them. This CDR3 contains 13 residues. CDR3 amino acids: CASSFREKDEQYF. In DNA, the CDR3 is TGTGCCAGCAGTTTCAGGGAGAAGGACGAGCAGTACTTC.

The gene calls are TRBV29-1 and TRBJ2-2; D perhaps matches TRBD1 (5 bases). The CDR3 runs to 12 residues. Germline V gene data show CDR1 as SQVTM and CDR2 as ANQGSEA. The V and J ends lost 4 bases and 2 bases respectively, with 5 bases between them. In DNA, the CDR3 is TGCAGCGTTGGGGGCAACACCGGGGAGCTGTTTTTT. Amino acids: CSVGGNTGELFF.

There are a few counts of this clonotype. The chain has TRBV5-1 and TRBJ2-1; 10 bases agree with TRBD1. V lost 2 bases and J lost 2; bases outside the gene matches: 7. The CDR3 length is 17 residues. CDR1 SGHRS and CDR2 YFSETQ come from the germline V gene. Here the CDR3 reads CASSFSSTGGAYNEQFF. DNA of the CDR3: TGCGCCAGCAGCTTCTCCTCGACAGGGGGCGCCTACAATGAGCAGTTCTTC.